These 25 T cell receptor beta chains share one sample of origin, sequenced in a study of blood T cell repertoires in COVID-19 (dated by TCRdb to 2020 to 2022). The method was the immunoSEQ multiplex PCR assay. TCRdb provides this immuneACCESS table in a form limited to in-frame rearrangements. Some clones are lacking; in checked studies, under half of them reflect an unresolved V gene, and why the rest are absent is not known. This sample has about 170,000 clones in its table, and roughly 86% of those were observed once. The ten most abundant clones make up roughly 7.7% of the sample. The sequenced material came from peripheral blood. These receptor sequences come from a man aged 40-50 years who had recovered from COVID-19.

The V gene is TRBV9, the J gene TRBJ1-3; TRBD1 matches 9 bases. The germline CDR1 and CDR2 sequences are SGDLS and YYNGEE. The CDR3 has 18 amino acids. The J segment lost 2 bases and the V segment lost 0 bases, leaving 9 bases of the junction unmatched. CDR3 region: CASSVAAGQGVTGNTIYF. The CDR3 nucleotides read TGTGCCAGCAGCGTAGCGGCGGGACAGGGAGTTACTGGAAACACCATATATTTT.

This clone was recorded many times. The V call is TRBV6-2 or TRBV6-3, the J call TRBJ2-7; the D gene is possibly TRBD1 (6 bases). V gave up 2 bases and J gave up 0 bases, with 8 bases separating them. The germline V gene encodes CDR1 MNHEY and CDR2 SVGEGT. The CDR3 has 14 amino acids. CDR3 sequence: CASSYGQSSYEQYF. The DNA for the CDR3 is TGTGCCAGCAGTTACGGACAGAGCTCCTACGAGCAGTACTTC.

V usage is TRBV19 and J usage is TRBJ2-1; TRBD2 matches at 9 bases. The germline CDR1 and CDR2 sequences are LNHDA and SQIVND (reference sequence). V lost 7 bases, J lost 1 base, and 8 bases stayed unmatched. This CDR3 has 16 residues. The CDR3 is CASTLGAGGSYNEQFF. The CDR3, as DNA: TGTGCCAGTACCCTAGGTGCGGGAGGGTCCTACAATGAGCAGTTCTTC.

The chain employs TRBV6-5 and TRBJ1-6; perhaps TRBD1 as D (6 bases). From germline, CDR1 is MNHEY and CDR2 SVGAGI. V lost 11 bases and J 5 bases, leaving 16 bases between the germline ends. The CDR3 covers 14 residues. CDR3: CAGRAGAHNSPLHF. In nucleotides, the CDR3 is TGTGCCGGCCGGGCGGGGGCGCATAATTCACCCCTCCACTTT.

The V and J genes are TRBV14 and TRBJ2-2, with 8 bases lining up with TRBD2. Losses at the gene ends were 5 bases for V and 6 bases for J; bases not matched to a gene: 2. Germline V gives CDR1 SGHDN, CDR2 FVKESK. This CDR3 contains 13 residues. CDR3 sequence (DNA): TGTGCCAGCAGCTACGGGGGGGCCGGGGAGCTGTTTTTT. Residues: CASSYGGAGELFF.

This chain connects TRBV19 to TRBJ2-2, with D possibly matching TRBD2 (6 bases). CDR3 size: 15 residues. CDR1 LNHDA and CDR2 SQIVND come from the germline V gene (reference sequence). V shed 9 bases and J shed 0 bases, with 14 bases lying between them. The CDR3 here is CASRAGLSNTGELFF. Written as DNA, the CDR3 is TGTGCCAGCAGAGCGGGCCTCTCGAACACCGGGGAGCTGTTTTTT.

On this clone: Relative to the germline gene, one junction end is altered; a read error may explain this. V gene TRBV15 combines with J gene TRBJ1-4; 8 positions agree with TRBD1. Looked up from germline, CDR1 is LNHNV and CDR2 is YYDKDF (reference sequence). This CDR3 comprises 14 residues. The CDR3 loop is CATSRGLGNEKLFF. The CDR3 nucleotides read TGTGCCACTAGCAGGGGGCTGGGTAATGAAAAACTGTTTTTT.

The rearrangement links TRBV5-5 to TRBJ2-2, with D perhaps TRBD1 (6 bases). Germline V gives CDR1 SGHKS, CDR2 YYEKEE (reference sequence). The CDR3 has 13 residues. Between the trimmed V and J ends, which lost 4 bases and 8 bases, there was a span of 12 bases. CDR3 region: CASSETGWGELFF. The CDR3 DNA is TGTGCCAGCAGCGAAACAGGGTGGGGGGAGCTGTTTTTT.

This clone came up once. Relative to the germline gene, one junction end is altered; a read error may explain this. The same CDR3 can be traced to other DNA sequences in this sample. V usage is TRBV7-9 and J usage is TRBJ1-3; D is unclear. From germline, CDR1 is SEHNR and CDR2 FQNEAQ (reference sequence). This CDR3 comprises 13 residues. Here the CDR3 DNA reads TGTGCCAGTAGCTCTCCGAGTGGAAACACCATATATTTT. Amino acid sequence: CASSSPSGNTIYF.

The chain couples TRBV7-2 to TRBJ2-5; D gene unclear. CDR3 length: 16 amino acids. The germline CDR1 and CDR2 sequences are SGHTA and FQGNSA. Trimming took 5 bases from V and 5 from J, leaving 21 bases between them. Here the CDR3 reads CASSLLITLGLETQYF. CDR3 bases: TGTGCCAGCAGCCTATTGATAACTCTGGGCTTGGAGACCCAGTACTTC.

The V and J genes are TRBV6-5 and TRBJ1-2; D gene uncertain. CDR3 length: 14 amino acids. Trimming pared 6 bases from V and 2 bases from J, leaving 13 bases between. Looked up from germline, CDR1 is MNHEY and CDR2 is SVGAGI. Written as DNA, the CDR3 is TGTGCCAGCAGGACCGCGGGCAGGAACTATGGCTACACCTTC. It specifies CASRTAGRNYGYTF.

J is TRBJ2-7 and V is TRBV19; perhaps TRBD1 as D (5 bases). Trimming took 1 base from V and 5 from J, leaving 9 bases between them. The CDR3 is 13 residues long. Germline-derived CDR1 and CDR2 are LNHDA and SQIVND (reference sequence). The DNA for the CDR3 is TGTGCCAGTAGTATAGGGAGCAGGGACGAGCAGTACTTC. Its translation is CASSIGSRDEQYF.

V usage is TRBV6-6 and J usage is TRBJ1-1; TRBD1 agrees at 7 bases. Germline V gene lookup returns CDR1 MNHNY and CDR2 SVGAGI (reference sequence). V gave up 7 bases and J gave up 6 bases; unmatched junction bases: 8. The CDR3 length is 13 residues. In nucleotides, the CDR3 is TGTGCCAGCATTTTGACAGGGCGGTCTGAAGCTTTCTTT. Translated: CASILTGRSEAFF.

This rearrangement joins TRBV10-3 to TRBJ2-1, with TRBD1 as a possible D gene (5 bases). This CDR3 is built from 11 residues. In germline, CDR1 is ENHRY, CDR2 SYGVKD. V lost 5 bases and J lost 7, with 6 bases in between. The CDR3 DNA reads as TGTGCCATCAGTCCAGGGAATGAGCAGTTCTTC. Translating it yields CAISPGNEQFF.

This clone is medium-sized (0.01 to 0.1%). The gene calls are TRBV6-1 and TRBJ2-7; 11 bases line up with TRBD1. This CDR3 region has 16 residues. Germline values: CDR1 MNHNS, CDR2 SASEGT. V shed 2 bases, J shed 4 bases, and the junction held 7 bases outside the gene matches. CDR3 sequence (DNA): TGTGCCAGCAGTGAACACGCGGGACAGGGGGGGTACGAGCAGTACTTC. Its translation: CASSEHAGQGGYEQYF.

The rearrangement uses TRBV7-9 and TRBJ2-5, with D possibly being TRBD2 (6 bases). Germline lookup yields CDR1 SEHNR and CDR2 FQNEAQ (reference sequence). CDR3 length: 14 residues. Trimming took off 1 base at V and 3 bases at J, with 9 bases between the two ends. This CDR3 is CASSLGGVEETQYF. DNA of the CDR3: TGTGCCAGCAGCTTAGGGGGGGTTGAAGAGACCCAGTACTTC.

The CDR3 protein is CASRQGINEQYF. The CDR3 DNA reads as TGCGCCAGCAGGCAGGGGATCAACGAGCAGTACTTC. This chain joins TRBV5-1 and TRBJ2-7; a weak D match, TRBD1 (6 bases). Germline assignment: CDR1 SGHRS and CDR2 YFSETQ. The CDR3 totals 12 residues. Trimming shortened V by 5 bases and J by 5 bases, and 11 bases separated the two germline ends.

This chain connects TRBV6-6 to TRBJ2-1; possibly TRBD1 for D (7 bases). This CDR3 comprises 16 residues. Trimming took off 4 bases at V and 9 bases at J, with 22 bases between the two ends. The germline V gene has CDR1 MNHNY and CDR2 SVGAGI (reference sequence). The CDR3 loop reads CASSSRQGGTLGEQFF. CDR3 nucleotide sequence: TGTGCCAGCAGTTCCCGACAGGGCGGGACCCTCGGTGAGCAGTTCTTC.

This clone occurred a few times. The chain carries TRBV19 and TRBJ2-1; 8 positions agree with TRBD2. Germline assignment: CDR1 LNHDA and CDR2 SQIVND (reference sequence). The CDR3 is 16 amino acids. J lost 3 bases, V lost 7 bases, and 11 bases had no gene match. CDR3 in DNA: TGTGCCAGTACACCTCCGGGACTAGAGTACTACAATGAGCAGTTCTTC. Its translation is CASTPPGLEYYNEQFF.

J is TRBJ2-3 and V is TRBV6-2 or TRBV6-3; 7 bases line up with TRBD2. Trimming removed 4 bases from V and 4 bases from J; junction bases left unmatched: 8. Germline V gene data show CDR1 as MNHEY and CDR2 as SVGEGT. The CDR3 covers 15 residues. CDR3 in amino acids: CASSSPGGTADTQYF. The CDR3 DNA reads as TGTGCCAGCAGTTCCCCGGGGGGAACTGCAGATACGCAGTATTTT.

The chain combines TRBV7-8 with TRBJ1-5, with D unresolved. The V end was cut by 1 base, the J end by 3 bases, with 7 bases between. This CDR3 comprises 14 residues. The germline CDR1 and CDR2 sequences are SGHVS and FQNEAQ. The CDR3 sequence is CASSLDSANQPQHF. The CDR3 DNA follows: TGTGCCAGCAGCTTAGACAGTGCCAATCAGCCCCAGCATTTT. The full variable domain, in which reference TRBV7-8 and TRBJ1-5 provide the parts outside the CDR3, is GAGVSQSPRYKVAKRGQDVALRCDPISGHVSLFWYQQALGQGPEFLTYFQNEAQLDKSGLPSDRFFAERPEGSVSTLKIQRTQQEDSAVYLCASSLDSANQPQHFGDGTRLSIL.

The chain carries TRBV5-6 and TRBJ1-2, with 12 bases that match TRBD1. Trimming took 4 bases from V and 7 from J; bases not matched to a gene: 2. Per germline, CDR1 SGHDT and CDR2 YYEEEE. This CDR3 has 13 residues. The DNA of the CDR3 is TGTGCCAGCAGCCGGGACAGGGGGCTTGGCTACACCTTC. It yields the protein CASSRDRGLGYTF.

The chain uses TRBV15 and TRBJ1-5; TRBD1 matches at 9 bases. The junction had 9 bases not matched to a gene; V was cut back by 2 bases and J by 7 bases. In germline, CDR1 is LNHNV, CDR2 YYDKDF (reference sequence). There are 16 residues in the CDR3. CDR3 sequence: CATSRLGTGSGQPQHF. The CDR3 nucleotides are TGTGCCACCAGCAGATTAGGGACAGGGAGCGGCCAGCCCCAGCATTTT.

V is TRBV7-8 and J is TRBJ1-5, with D unclear. V lost 6 bases and J 7 bases, leaving 13 bases between the germline ends. This CDR3 region has 13 residues. The germline gives CDR1 SGHVS, CDR2 FQNEAQ. The CDR3 sequence: CASSPPREQPQHF. CDR3 DNA: TGTGCCAGCAGTCCCCCGAGGGAACAGCCCCAGCATTTT. The variable domain in full, completed from reference TRBV7-8 and TRBJ1-5, reads GAGVSQSPRYKVAKRGQDVALRCDPISGHVSLFWYQQALGQGPEFLTYFQNEAQLDKSGLPSDRFFAERPEGSVSTLKIQRTQQEDSAVYLCASSPPREQPQHFGDGTRLSIL.

The gene calls are TRBV2 and TRBJ2-5; D remains unclear. This CDR3 comprises 17 residues. Looked up from germline, CDR1 is SNHLY and CDR2 is FYNNEI. V dropped 0 bases and J dropped 2 bases, with 16 bases sitting between them. CDR3 residues: CASSEALRVPGQETQYF. The DNA for the CDR3 is TGTGCCAGCAGTGAAGCCCTCCGGGTCCCGGGTCAAGAGACCCAGTACTTC.